Each of the 28 T cell receptor beta chains below was sequenced from the same sample in a study of T-cell reconstitution after alpha-beta-depleted transplantation in children (dated by TCRdb to about 2016). Receptor libraries were prepared by PCR. Sequencer: Illumina HiSeq 2500. TCR library preparation used molecular barcoding, with unique molecular identifiers applied to normalize quantification of the TCRbeta repertoire. TCRdb reanalyzed the raw reads on its own, using fastp at Q25 for trimming and MiXCR for clone calling, and kept in-frame beta chains. Rows are combined by CDR3 protein, so each entry shows the most common genes and DNA. The sample has approximately 300,000 distinct CDR3 sequences on record, roughly 11% of them singletons. The biggest ten clones account for about 20% of the sample. The treatment or condition tag for this specimen amounts to: allogeneic hematopoietic cell transplantation with graft depleted of TCRalphabeta T cells and CD19 B cells.

This sample comprised peripheral blood, obtained 180 days after TCRalphabeta/CD19-depleted stem cell transplant. These receptors were taken from a male patient between 2 and 15 years old who had a stem cell transplant for chronic granulomatous disease, so the T cells may come from the graft donor.

This clonotype was detected ten times or more. The chain uses TRBV7-6 and TRBJ1-2, with a tentative D call TRBD1 (5 bases). Deletions cut 6 bases from V and 4 bases from J, with 12 bases between. The CDR3 consists of 13 residues. CDR1 is SGHVS and CDR2 is FNYEAQ in the germline V gene. In nucleotides, the CDR3 is TGTGCCAGCAGAAGGGCCGGGGGCTATGGCTACACCTTC. Translated: CASRRAGGYGYTF. The full variable domain, with the rest looked up from reference TRBV7-6 and TRBJ1-2, is GAGVSQSPRYKVTKRGQDVALRCDPISGHVSLYWYRQALGQGPEFLTYFNYEAQQDKSGLPNDRFSAERPEGSISTLTIQRTEQRDSAMYRCASRRAGGYGYTFGSGTRLTVV.

This clonotype was observed many times. The V gene is TRBV10-3, the J gene TRBJ2-6; D assignment may be TRBD1 or TRBD2 (5 bases each). CDR1 is ENHRY, CDR2 SYGVKD, per germline. With 5 bases removed from V and 0 bases from J, the gap between germline ends came to 14 bases. CDR3 size: 17 residues. The CDR3 coding sequence is TGTGCCATCAGTAGATGGGACGTACTCTCTGGGGCCAACGTCCTGACTTTC. Amino acid sequence: CAISRWDVLSGANVLTF.

The chain uses TRBV23-1 and TRBJ1-2; D is unresolved. TRBV23-1 is identified as an open reading frame with a role that is uncertain. V lost 4 bases, J lost 2 bases, and 14 bases lay in between. The CDR3 covers 15 residues. CDR3 sequence (DNA): TGCGCCAGCAGTCTCGTCCCAAAAAGCAACTATGGCTACACCTTC. This translates into CASSLVPKSNYGYTF.

This clonotype was seen ten or more times. V and J are TRBV12-3 or TRBV12-4 and TRBJ1-1; 8 nucleotides agree with TRBD1. The CDR3 loop spans 12 amino acids. The junction had 1 base not matched to a gene; V was cut back by 3 bases and J by 7 bases. DNA of the CDR3: TGTGCCAGCAGTTTCGGGACAGGTGAAGCTTTCTTT. Translation: CASSFGTGEAFF.

This clonotype has ten or more counts. The chain uses TRBV28 and TRBJ1-5; D remains ambiguous. The CDR3 covers 14 residues. V was shortened by 6 bases and J by 2 bases, with 11 bases between the two germline ends. The germline CDR1 and CDR2 sequences are MDHEN and SYDVKM. This CDR3 is CASRPDGRNQPQHF. Written as DNA, the CDR3 is TGTGCCAGCAGGCCGGACGGACGCAATCAGCCCCAGCATTTT.

This clonotype was detected ten times or more. The V and J genes are TRBV7-9 and TRBJ2-7, with D possibly matching TRBD1 (5 bases). V dropped 8 bases and J dropped 4 bases, with 15 bases sitting between them. The CDR3 totals 13 residues. Germline V gives CDR1 SEHNR, CDR2 FQNEAQ (reference sequence). DNA of the CDR3: TGTGCCAGCGGAAGGGGTAAAGTTTACGAGCAGTACTTC. It translates to CASGRGKVYEQYF.

V gene TRBV2 combines with J gene TRBJ2-2; the D is unclear. Germline assignment: CDR1 SNHLY and CDR2 FYNNEI. There are 14 residues in the CDR3. Trimming cost V 6 bases and J 0 bases, with 8 bases left between them. CDR3 protein: CASRVTTNTGELFF. The CDR3 nucleotides read TGTGCCAGCAGGGTGACAACGAACACCGGGGAGCTGTTTTTT.

There are many counts of this clonotype. V and J are TRBV4-2 and TRBJ2-2; D might be TRBD1 or TRBD2, each matching 5 bases. Germline V gene lookup returns CDR1 LGHNA and CDR2 YNFKEQ. The CDR3 spans 16 residues. Trimming shortened V by 2 bases and J by 1 base, and 11 bases separated the two germline ends. The chain's CDR3 is CASSQRDAQNTGELFF. The CDR3 DNA reads as TGTGCCAGCAGCCAACGGGACGCCCAGAACACCGGGGAGCTGTTTTTT.

The J gene is TRBJ2-5, the V gene TRBV29-1; D may correspond to TRBD1 or TRBD2 (5 bases each). Germline loops: CDR1 SQVTM, CDR2 ANQGSEA. V was trimmed by 4 bases and J by 5 bases, leaving 20 bases between them. The length of the CDR3 is 15 residues. CDR3 loop: CSVVGGYGTGETQYF. DNA of the CDR3: TGCAGCGTTGTTGGCGGGTACGGGACGGGGGAGACCCAGTACTTC. The whole variable domain, remainder taken from reference TRBV29-1 and TRBJ2-5, is SAVISQKPSRDICQRGTSLTIQCQVDSQVTMMFWYRQQPGQSLTLIATANQGSEATYESGFVIDKFPISRPNLTFSTLTVSNMSPEDSSIYLCSVVGGYGTGETQYFGPGTRLLVL.

This clonotype showed up many times. The chain couples TRBV6-2 or TRBV6-3 to TRBJ2-1, with 7 bases aligning to TRBD2. The CDR3 is 13 residues long. Germline CDR1 is MNHEY and CDR2 is SVGEGT. Unmatched junction bases numbered 4, after V lost 2 bases and J lost 9 bases. The CDR3 loop is CASSYGLAVEQFF. In nucleotides, the CDR3 is TGTGCCAGCAGTTACGGTCTAGCGGTTGAGCAGTTCTTC.

The table lists this clonotype with many counts. The chain's CDR3 is CSTILTTGQPQHF. CDR3 bases: TGCAGTACCATACTCACCACCGGACAGCCCCAGCATTTT. This chain joins TRBV20-1 and TRBJ1-5; D is undetermined. This CDR3 contains 13 residues. The germline V and J ends were trimmed by 8 bases and 7 bases, with 18 bases remaining between them. CDR1 and CDR2 from the germline V gene are DFQATT and SNEGSKA (reference sequence).

This clonotype was recorded at least ten times. The rearrangement uses TRBV20-1 and TRBJ1-1, with D possibly TRBD1 on 6 matching bases. This CDR3 contains 13 residues. From germline, CDR1 is DFQATT and CDR2 SNEGSKA (reference sequence). Trimming removed 1 base at V and 4 bases at J, with 10 bases between. In DNA form, the CDR3 reads TGCAGTGCTAGAGTCAGGGGCAGCACTGAAGCTTTCTTT. Residues: CSARVRGSTEAFF.

The sample holds a few counts of this clonotype. The chain is built from TRBV7-9 and TRBJ2-2; the D is unclear. With 10 bases removed from V and 3 bases from J, the gap between germline ends came to 6 bases. Germline CDR1 reads SEHNR; CDR2 reads FQNEAQ (reference sequence). The CDR3 spans 11 residues. CDR3 residues: CANDYTGELFF. The CDR3 coding sequence is TGTGCCAACGATTACACCGGGGAGCTGTTTTTT.

The chain carries TRBV9 and TRBJ1-1; 8 bases fit TRBD1. The CDR3 runs to 14 residues. With V trimmed by 2 bases and J by 10 bases, 10 bases remained unmatched. CDR1 and CDR2 (germline): SGDLS, YYNGEE. The CDR3 coding sequence is TGTGCCAGCAGCGTTAGCGGACAGGGCCAGGTAGCTTTCTTT. This codes for CASSVSGQGQVAFF. The variable domain in full, with the rest retrieved from reference TRBV9 and TRBJ1-1, is DSGVTQTPKHLITATGQRVTLRCSPRSGDLSVYWYQQSLDQGLQFLIQYYNGEERAKGNILERFSAQQFPDLHSELNLSSLELGDSALYFCASSVSGQGQVAFFGQGTRLTVV.

In its sample, this clonotype was seen a few times. V gene TRBV28 combines with J gene TRBJ2-3, with 12 bases lining up with TRBD2. Germline assignment: CDR1 MDHEN and CDR2 SYDVKM. The ends lost 5 bases at V and 2 bases at J; junction bases unmatched: 8. The CDR3 extends over 17 amino acids. CDR3 amino acids: CASSKLTSGGYTDTQYF. CDR3 coding DNA: TGTGCCAGCAGTAAATTGACTAGCGGGGGATACACAGATACGCAGTATTTT.

In this sample, this clonotype turned up many times. The chain carries TRBV29-1 and TRBJ1-2; D not resolved. CDR3 length: 13 amino acids. The germline gives CDR1 SQVTM, CDR2 ANQGSEA. V lost 4 bases and J lost 6, with 15 bases in between. CDR3 sequence reads: CSVGAALSDGYTF. CDR3 DNA sequence: TGCAGCGTTGGGGCAGCCTTAAGTGATGGCTACACCTTC. Using reference TRBV29-1 and TRBJ1-2 for the parts outside the CDR3, the full variable domain is SAVISQKPSRDICQRGTSLTIQCQVDSQVTMMFWYRQQPGQSLTLIATANQGSEATYESGFVIDKFPISRPNLTFSTLTVSNMSPEDSSIYLCSVGAALSDGYTFGSGTRLTVV.

This clonotype came up a few times. This chain links TRBV2 with TRBJ2-2; TRBD2 aligns across 7 bases. J was trimmed by 1 base and V by 7 bases; bases with no gene match: 3. CDR1 is SNHLY, CDR2 FYNNEI, per germline. The length of the CDR3 is 14 residues. The CDR3: CASTQRENTGELFF. The CDR3 DNA sequence: TGTGCCAGCACACAGCGGGAGAACACCGGGGAGCTGTTTTTT.

Only one count was recorded for this clonotype. A much larger clone sits a single nucleotide away, making a read error possible. This chain links TRBV20-1 with TRBJ2-1, with 11 bases that match TRBD2. Per germline, CDR1 DFQATT and CDR2 SNEGSKA (reference sequence). The CDR3 covers 13 residues. Trimming removed 4 bases from V and 8 bases from J; junction bases left unmatched: 4. The CDR3 spells CSAKLAGVYEQFF. In nucleotides, the CDR3 is TGCAGTGCTAAACTAGCGGGAGTCTATGAGCAGTTCTTC.

This clonotype was found many times. CDR3 sequence (DNA): TGTGCCATCAGTGGGGTAGGGGGCGGGGACGAGCAGTACTTC. Translating gives CAISGVGGGDEQYF. This chain uses TRBV10-3 with TRBJ2-7, with D perhaps matching TRBD1 (7 bases). The V gene lost 4 bases and the J gene lost 5 bases, with 15 bases spanning the gap. Germline V gene data show CDR1 as ENHRY and CDR2 as SYGVKD. This CDR3 has 14 residues.

The sample holds many counts of this clonotype. The J gene is TRBJ2-1, the V gene TRBV12-3 or TRBV12-4; TRBD1 matches at 7 bases. The V and J ends lost 6 bases and 7 bases, in that order; junction bases with no gene match: 15. This CDR3 has 16 amino acids. The CDR3 DNA reads as TGTGCCAGCAGCTCCCCCGGACAGGAGAGACTAAATGAGCAGTTCTTC. It yields the protein CASSSPGQERLNEQFF.

This chain links TRBV2 with TRBJ1-1; D not certain. V lost 1 base, J lost 9 bases, and 12 bases lay in between. This CDR3 is 13 amino acids long. Germline CDR1 SNHLY, CDR2 FYNNEI. This CDR3 reads CASSEGPLRKAFF. Written as DNA, the CDR3 is TGTGCCAGCAGTGAAGGGCCGCTCAGGAAAGCTTTCTTT.

This clonotype was found many times. The chain couples TRBV7-9 to TRBJ2-5; 7 nucleotides agree with TRBD1. There are 13 residues in the CDR3. Looked up from germline, CDR1 is SEHNR and CDR2 is FQNEAQ (reference sequence). The ends lost 5 bases at V and 3 bases at J; junction bases unmatched: 3. The CDR3 is CASSNRGKETQYF. CDR3 nucleotide sequence: TGTGCCAGCAGCAACAGGGGTAAAGAGACCCAGTACTTC.

In its sample, this clonotype was seen many times. The J gene is TRBJ2-1, the V gene TRBV12-5, with 7 positions matching TRBD1. Trimming took 5 bases from V and 4 from J; bases not matched to a gene: 8. From germline, CDR1 is LGHNT and CDR2 FRNRAP. The CDR3 is 15 residues long. The CDR3 is CASGPGTASYNEQFF. CDR3 bases: TGTGCTAGTGGTCCTGGGACAGCGTCTTACAATGAGCAGTTCTTC.

This clonotype occurred many times. V and J are TRBV14 and TRBJ2-7; unclear D gene. This CDR3 has 14 amino acids. V lost 1 base and J lost 2, with 9 bases in between. Germline lookup yields CDR1 SGHDN and CDR2 FVKESK. DNA for the CDR3: TGTGCCAGCAGCCAAGGACGGATAGCCTACGAGCAGTACTTC. It yields the protein CASSQGRIAYEQYF.

At least ten counts were recorded for this clonotype. The chain uses TRBV15 and TRBJ2-1, with D possibly TRBD2 on 6 matching bases. Looked up from germline, CDR1 is LNHNV and CDR2 is YYDKDF (reference sequence). With 5 bases removed from V and 4 bases from J, the gap between germline ends came to 15 bases. The CDR3 consists of 15 residues. The CDR3: CATSRVAAGYNEQFF. CDR3 bases: TGTGCCACCAGCCGAGTAGCGGCGGGGTACAATGAGCAGTTCTTC.

Ten or more counts support this clonotype. The CDR3 nucleotides are TGCGCCAGCAGCTCCGACGGGACAGAGTATGGCTACACCTTC. Its protein is CASSSDGTEYGYTF. The V call is TRBV5-1, the J call TRBJ1-2; the match to TRBD1 covers 7 bases. Trimming cost V 3 bases and J 5 bases; bases outside gene matches: 7. Germline lookup yields CDR1 SGHRS and CDR2 YFSETQ. The CDR3 covers 14 residues.

This clonotype was detected ten times or more. The rearrangement links TRBV28 to TRBJ2-1; 12 bases line up with TRBD2. J gave up 5 bases and V 5 bases, and 10 bases lay outside the gene matches. This CDR3 is built from 17 residues. Germline CDR1 MDHEN, CDR2 SYDVKM. Here the CDR3 DNA reads TGTGCCAGCAGTCCTGTGACTAGCGGGAGATTAGACAATGAGCAGTTCTTC. Translating gives CASSPVTSGRLDNEQFF.

This clonotype was recorded many times. V gene TRBV6-5 combines with J gene TRBJ2-3, with D possibly TRBD1 on 6 matching bases. The CDR3 loop spans 16 amino acids. CDR1 is MNHEY and CDR2 is SVGAGI in the germline V gene. Trimming took 1 base from V and 0 from J, leaving 11 bases between them. In nucleotides, the CDR3 is TGTGCCAGCAGTTACTTAGGACAGCCTAGCACAGATACGCAGTATTTT. It specifies CASSYLGQPSTDTQYF.